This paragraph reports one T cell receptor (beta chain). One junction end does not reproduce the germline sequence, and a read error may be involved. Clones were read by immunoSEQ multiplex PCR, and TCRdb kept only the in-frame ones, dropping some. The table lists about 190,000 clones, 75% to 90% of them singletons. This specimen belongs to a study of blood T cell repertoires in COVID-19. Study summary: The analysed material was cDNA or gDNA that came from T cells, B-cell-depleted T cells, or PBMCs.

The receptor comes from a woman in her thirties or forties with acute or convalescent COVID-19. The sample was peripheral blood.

DNA of the CDR3: TGTGCCAGCAGCCGAAGCCTGACAGGGCTTTCCGTCTTC. It translates to CASSRSLTGLSVF. This chain uses TRBV11-2 with TRBJ2-7; 7 bases map to TRBD1. Germline lookup yields CDR1 SGHAT and CDR2 FQNNGV. The CDR3 loop spans 13 amino acids.